This TCR beta chain was sequenced for a study of shared clonotypes between healthy human individuals. Donors were Caucasian adults residing in Nashville, Tennessee, USA. Both subsets, CD45RA+ naive and CD45RA-negative memory, were split from the CD4+ cells. Assay used: immunoSEQ multiplex PCR; TCRdb lists only in-frame clones, some missing. The sample has approximately 320,000 clones, around 74% seen once. This CDR3 region has 15 residues. Germline V lookup: CDR1 ENHRY, CDR2 SYGVKD. Between the trimmed V and J ends, which lost 2 bases and 1 base, there was a span of 8 bases. Sequencing input: memory CD4+ T cells sorted from blood. Specified subset: CD45RA-negative fraction. The genes are TRBV10-3 and TRBJ2-2; D unresolved. This TCR was recovered from a man aged 25 to 40 in good health. CDR3 nucleotide sequence: TGTGCCATCAGTGAGAGGGCTGAGAACACCGGGGAGCTGTTTTTT. This gives the protein CAISERAENTGELFF.